The sequence of this T cell receptor beta chain was determined in a study of T cell repertoires in cytomegalovirus infection. Study background: As its CMV epitopes, the study selected recently identified HLA-C-restricted and well-studied HLA-B-restricted targets. A matching HLA type, together with CMV infection, was signaled by public TCR beta signatures.

Unmatched junction bases numbered 9, after V lost 4 bases and J lost 5 bases. Germline V lookup: CDR1 SGHRS, CDR2 YFSETQ. The CDR3 spans 15 residues. Study-level points and caveats: Accumulated public TCR beta family frequency recognized individuals carrying CMV together with the relevant HLA. HLA-C-restricted TCR beta clonotypes specific for CMV led the ex vivo response.

This clonotype showed up just a few times. Antigen unknown. In TCRdb, the reads were re-called with MiXCR into one record per CDR3 protein. The table has about 770,000 distinct CDR3 sequences, just under 30% seen once. This rearrangement joins TRBV5-1 to TRBJ2-1; 7 nucleotides match TRBD2. The sequence was obtained from a human donor in good health (CMV status not recorded). Some clones in this sample may be carry-over from other donors' samples. The sample consisted of cultured CD8+ T cells from PBMCs, taken from culture after CMV antigen stimulation. The CDR3 DNA reads TGCGCCAGCAGCCCCGGACTAGTCCTCGACAATGAGCAGTTCTTC. It encodes CASSPGLVLDNEQFF.